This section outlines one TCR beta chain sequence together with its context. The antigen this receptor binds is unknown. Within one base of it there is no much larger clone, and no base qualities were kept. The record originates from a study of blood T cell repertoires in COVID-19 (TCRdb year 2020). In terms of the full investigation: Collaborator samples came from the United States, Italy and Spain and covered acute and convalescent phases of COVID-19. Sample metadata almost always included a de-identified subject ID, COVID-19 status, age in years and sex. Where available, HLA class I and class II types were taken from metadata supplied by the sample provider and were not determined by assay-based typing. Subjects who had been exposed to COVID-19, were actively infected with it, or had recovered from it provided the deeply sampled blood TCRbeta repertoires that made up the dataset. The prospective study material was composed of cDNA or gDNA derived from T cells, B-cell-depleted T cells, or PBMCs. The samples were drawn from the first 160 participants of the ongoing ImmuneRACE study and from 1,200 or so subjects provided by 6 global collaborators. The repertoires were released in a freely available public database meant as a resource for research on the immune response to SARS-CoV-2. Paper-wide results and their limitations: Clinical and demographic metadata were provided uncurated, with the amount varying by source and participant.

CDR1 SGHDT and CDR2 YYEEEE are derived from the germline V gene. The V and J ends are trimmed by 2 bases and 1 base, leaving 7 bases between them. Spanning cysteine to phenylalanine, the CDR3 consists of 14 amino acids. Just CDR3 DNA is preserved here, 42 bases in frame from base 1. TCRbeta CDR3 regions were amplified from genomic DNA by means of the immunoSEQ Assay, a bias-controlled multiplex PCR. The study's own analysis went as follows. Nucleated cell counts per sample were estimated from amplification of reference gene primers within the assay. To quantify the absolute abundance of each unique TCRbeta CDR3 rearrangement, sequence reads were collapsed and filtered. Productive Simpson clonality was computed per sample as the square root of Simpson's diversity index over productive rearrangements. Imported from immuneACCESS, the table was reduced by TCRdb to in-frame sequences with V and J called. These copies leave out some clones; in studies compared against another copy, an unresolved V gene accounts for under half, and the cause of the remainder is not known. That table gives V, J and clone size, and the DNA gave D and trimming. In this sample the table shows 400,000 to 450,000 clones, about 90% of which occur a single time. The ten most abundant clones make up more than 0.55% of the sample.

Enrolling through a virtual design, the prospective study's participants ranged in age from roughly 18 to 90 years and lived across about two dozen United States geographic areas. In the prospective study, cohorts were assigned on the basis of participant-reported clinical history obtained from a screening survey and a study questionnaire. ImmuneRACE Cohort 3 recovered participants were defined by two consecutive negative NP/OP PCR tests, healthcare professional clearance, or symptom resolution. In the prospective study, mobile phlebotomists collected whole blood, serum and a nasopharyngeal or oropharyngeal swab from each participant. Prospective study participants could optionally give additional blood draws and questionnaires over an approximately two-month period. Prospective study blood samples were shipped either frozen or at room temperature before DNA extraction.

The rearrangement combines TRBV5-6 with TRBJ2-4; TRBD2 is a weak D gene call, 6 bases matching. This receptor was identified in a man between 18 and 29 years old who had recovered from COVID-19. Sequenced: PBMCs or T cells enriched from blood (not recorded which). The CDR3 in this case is CASSFSGAKNIQYF. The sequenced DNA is TGTGCCAGCAGCTTCAGCGGGGCCAAAAACATTCAGTACTTC. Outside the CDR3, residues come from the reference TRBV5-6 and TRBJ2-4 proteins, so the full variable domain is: DAGVTQSPTHLIKTRGQQVTLRCSPKSGHDTVSWYQQALGQGPQFIFQYYEEEERQRGNFPDRFSGHQFPNYSSELNVNALLLGDSALYLCASSFSGAKNIQYFGAGTRLSVL.